These T cell receptor beta chains were read from a single sample in a study of cytomegalovirus exposure and HLA in healthy donors. Some clones are missing from TCRdb's copy, which holds only in-frame ones; the method was immunoSEQ multiplex PCR. The repertoire holds 200,000 to 300,000 clones, with about four fifths as singletons. The sample was PBMCs. The receptors were sampled from a woman between 35 and 50 years old in good health and CMV-seropositive. Each CDR3 is given with its conserved first and last residue. Fields, in order: clone size, J gene, D gene, V gene, CDR3 DNA, CDR3 protein. A D gene is named only where the DNA matches it firmly. Clone size is shown for a subset of rows, as once, few, many or a class of expanded clone.

>once|TRBJ2-6|TRBD2|TRBV6-1
TGTGCCAGCAGTGAGACACTAGCGGGAGTTGCTGGGGCCAACGTCCTGACTTTC
CASSETLAGVAGANVLTF
>.|TRBJ2-1|.|TRBV9
TGCGCCAGCAGCGTAGGGGCGGGGAGCTACAATGAGCAGTTCTTC
CASSVGAGSYNEQFF
>few|TRBJ1-2|.|TRBV14
TGTGCCAGCAGCCAGCTAAGGAGGGAGGGCTACACCTTC
CASSQLRREGYTF
>.|TRBJ1-4|.|TRBV27
TGTGCCAAACAGGGTCGAAAACTGTTTTTT
CAKQGRKLFF
>.|TRBJ1-2|.|TRBV10-1
TGCGCCAGCAGTGCGAGAGGCTACACCTTC
CASSARGYTF
>.|TRBJ2-7|TRBD1|TRBV5-1
TGCGCCAGCAGATCCGGGACAGCATTCCACGAGCAGTACTTC
CASRSGTAFHEQYF
>.|TRBJ2-1|.|TRBV30
TGTGCCTGGATGATCGGGACTGTAAACAATGAGCAGTTCTTC
CAWMIGTVNNEQFF
>.|TRBJ1-1|.|TRBV30
TGTGCCTGGTTAGCTCACAGGGACACTGAAGCTTTCTTT
CAWLAHRDTEAFF
>.|TRBJ1-1|.|TRBV6-5
TGTGCCAGCAGTTACTCCCTTATGAGGCCCGGGACTGAAGCTTTCTTT
CASSYSLMRPGTEAFF
>.|TRBJ2-3|TRBD2|TRBV4-2
TGTGCCAGCAGCCAACTTACTCTAGCGGGAGGTTATGATACGCAGTATTTT
CASSQLTLAGGYDTQYF
>.|TRBJ1-2|.|TRBV28
TGTGCCAGCAGTTCCGCCACGGGTTATGGCTACACCTTC
CASSSATGYGYTF
>.|TRBJ2-6|TRBD2|TRBV19
TGTGCCAGTAGTCCTATCGGACTAGCGGGAGGGAGCTCTGGGGCCAACGTCCTGACTTTC
CASSPIGLAGGSSGANVLTF
>.|TRBJ2-1|TRBD2|TRBV2
TGTGCCAGCGGGGGCGGGAGGGCGGATGAGCAGTTCTTC
CASGGGRADEQFF
>.|TRBJ2-1|.|TRBV9
TGTGCCAGCAGCGTTTACGGGACTCTGTACAATGAGCAGTTCTTC
CASSVYGTLYNEQFF
>few|TRBJ2-1|.|TRBV27
TGTGCCAGCAGTTTAACCGTTCCAGGTAGCGGTTCCTACAATGAGCAGTTCTTC
CASSLTVPGSGSYNEQFF
>.|TRBJ2-2|.|TRBV28
TGTGCCAGCAGTTTCAGGACTCCGAACACCGGGGAGCTGTTTTTT
CASSFRTPNTGELFF
>.|TRBJ1-6|.|TRBV5-4
TGTGCCAGCAGCTTGGGATCAGGACAGCCAAATTCACCCCTCCACTTT
CASSLGSGQPNSPLHF
>.|TRBJ1-1|.|TRBV19
TGTGCCAGTAAAATCGGGGCAGGGGATTATGAAGCTTTCTTT
CASKIGAGDYEAFF
>.|TRBJ2-7|.|TRBV18
TGTGCCAGCTCACCAAAAAGGGGAAGCTCCTACGAGCAGTACTTC
CASSPKRGSSYEQYF
>.|TRBJ2-5|.|TRBV10-3
TGTGCCATCAGTCCCGGGACATTCGGGGAGACCCAGTACTTC
CAISPGTFGETQYF
>.|TRBJ2-5|.|TRBV5-8
TGTGCCAGCAGCTACAGGGTCGGGACCCAGTACTTC
CASSYRVGTQYF
>.|TRBJ2-5|TRBD2|TRBV6-6
TGTGCCAGCATGTGGTCTAGCGGAACAGAGACCCAGTACTTC
CASMWSSGTETQYF
>.|TRBJ2-2|.|TRBV7-3
TGTGCCAGCAGCCAAGATACAGGGAGCACCGGGGAGCTGTTTTTT
CASSQDTGSTGELFF
>.|TRBJ1-4|.|TRBV5-1
TGCGCCAGCAGTCTACAGGGAGGGGAGGAAAAACTGTTTTTT
CASSLQGGEEKLFF
>once|TRBJ2-7|.|TRBV5-6
TGTGCCAGCAGCCGCCCACAGGGCACCTCCTACGAGCAGTACTTC
CASSRPQGTSYEQYF
>.|TRBJ2-2|TRBD1|TRBV25-1
TGTGCCAGCAGTGCGACAGGGGCGCTATCCAGTTACACCGGGGAGCTGTTTTTT
CASSATGALSSYTGELFF
>.|TRBJ1-1|.|TRBV29-1
TGCAGCGTTGAAAGTCGGGGGGCTCTGGGTGAAGCTTTCTTT
CSVESRGALGEAFF
>.|TRBJ1-1|TRBD1|TRBV19
TGTGCCAGTATACCGGGACAGAGGGTTGAAGCTTTCTTT
CASIPGQRVEAFF
>.|TRBJ2-2|TRBD1|TRBV27
TGTGCCAGCAGTTTAAAAAGTGGGGGACAGGGACCCACCGGGGAGCTGTTTTTT
CASSLKSGGQGPTGELFF
>.|TRBJ2-1|TRBD2|TRBV13
TGTGCCAGCAGCCACCGAGCGGGAGAGAAGGGGAATGAGCAGTTCTTC
CASSHRAGEKGNEQFF
>.|TRBJ1-1|TRBD1|TRBV7-2
TGTGCCAGCAGCTTAGCAAGGGGGCAGACTGAAGCTTTCTTT
CASSLARGQTEAFF
>.|TRBJ2-7|.|TRBV5-4
TGTGCCAGCAGCTTGGGACTCACCTACGAGCAGTACTTC
CASSLGLTYEQYF
>.|TRBJ1-6|.|TRBV28
TGTGCCAGCAGCTTAACATCAGGCGGGAATTCACCCCTCCACTTT
CASSLTSGGNSPLHF
>.|TRBJ1-1|TRBD1|TRBV7-3
TGTGCCAGCAGCTCTGGGACAGGGGAGAACACTGAAGCTTTCTTT
CASSSGTGENTEAFF
>.|TRBJ2-5|TRBD2|TRBV27
TGTGCCAGCAGTTTAAAACCGGAACTAGCGGGAGTGGAGACCCAGTACTTC
CASSLKPELAGVETQYF
>.|TRBJ1-1|.|TRBV6-5
TGTGCCAGCACCACGACGGCGTGGGGGGACACTGAAGCTTTCTTT
CASTTTAWGDTEAFF
>.|TRBJ2-2|.|TRBV19
TGTGCCAGTAGTGTCCAGGGGTACACCGGGGAGCTGTTTTTT
CASSVQGYTGELFF
>.|TRBJ1-1|.|TRBV6-5
TGTGCCAGCAGTTACTCGGCGAACACTGAAGCTTTCTTT
CASSYSANTEAFF
>.|TRBJ2-1|.|TRBV5-4
TGTGCCAGCAGCACCCCGGGGGAGGTGAGGAATGAGCAGTTCTTC
CASSTPGEVRNEQFF
>once|TRBJ2-3|.|TRBV19
TGTGCCAGTACCCCGGGGGTGGGGGAAGGCACAGATACGCAGTATTTT
CASTPGVGEGTDTQYF
>.|TRBJ1-3|.|TRBV14
TGTGCCAGCAGCCAAGAAGGCGGTGCCGGAAACACCATATATTTT
CASSQEGGAGNTIYF
>once|TRBJ2-2|TRBD2|TRBV7-2
TGTGCCAGCAGCCAAACGGGACTAGCGGATAACACCGGGGAGCTGTTTTTT
CASSQTGLADNTGELFF
>.|TRBJ2-5|TRBD2|TRBV28
TGTGCCAGCAGCCCAGGGACTAGCGGCCGCGCGAACCAAGAGACCCAGTACTTC
CASSPGTSGRANQETQYF
>few|TRBJ1-2|TRBD1|TRBV18
TGTGCCAGCTCAGCCCGGGACAGGGGCGACTACACCTTC
CASSARDRGDYTF
>.|TRBJ1-6|.|TRBV5-1
TGCGCCAGCAGCTTGGAGGGCAGACTAAATTCACCCCTCCACTTT
CASSLEGRLNSPLHF
>.|TRBJ2-1|.|TRBV7-8
TGTGCCAGCAGCTCCTTAGAGCCAGGGATATACAATGAGCAGTTCTTC
CASSSLEPGIYNEQFF
>.|TRBJ1-5|TRBD1|TRBV27
TGTGCCAGCAGGAGGGACAGGGGGGGTCAGCCCCAGCATTTT
CASRRDRGGQPQHF
>few|TRBJ1-1|.|TRBV2
TGTGCCAGCAAGGGGTGGCCGGGACATGAATCAATAGGCACTGAAGCTTTCTTT
CASKGWPGHESIGTEAFF